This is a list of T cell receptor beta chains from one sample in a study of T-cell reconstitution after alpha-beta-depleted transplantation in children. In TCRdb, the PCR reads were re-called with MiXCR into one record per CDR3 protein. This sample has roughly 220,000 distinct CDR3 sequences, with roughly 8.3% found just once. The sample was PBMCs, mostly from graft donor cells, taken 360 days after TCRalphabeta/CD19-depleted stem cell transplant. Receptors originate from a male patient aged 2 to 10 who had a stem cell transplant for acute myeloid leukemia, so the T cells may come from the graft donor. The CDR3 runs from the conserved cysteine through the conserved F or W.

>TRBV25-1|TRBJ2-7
CASSLRRENEQYF
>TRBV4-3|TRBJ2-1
CASSQARPGSSEQFF
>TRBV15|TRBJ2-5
CATSRAVEETQYF
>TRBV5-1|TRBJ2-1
CASSLQGATYNEQFF
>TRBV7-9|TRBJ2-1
CASSPTGLDFNEQFF
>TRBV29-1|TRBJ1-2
CSAWDSLTTPYGYTF
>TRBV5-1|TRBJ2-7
CASSTGGALHEQYF
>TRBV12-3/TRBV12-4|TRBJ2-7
CASSHLVSGTYEQYF
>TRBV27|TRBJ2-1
CASSVGTAGNEQFF
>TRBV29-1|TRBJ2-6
CSAVGLAGGLGANVLTF
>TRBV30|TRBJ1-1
CAWRRQSEAFF
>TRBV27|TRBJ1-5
CASRRVGGGQPQHF
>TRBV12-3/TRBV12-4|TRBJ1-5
CASSLGRVGQPQHF
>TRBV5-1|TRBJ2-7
CASSGLAYEQYF
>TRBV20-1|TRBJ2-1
CSARGTSGIDEQFF
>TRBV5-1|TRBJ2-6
CASSLLVPGANVLTF
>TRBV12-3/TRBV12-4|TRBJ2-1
CASSLHRLAVYNEQFF
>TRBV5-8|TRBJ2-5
CASSQEFAFTQETQYF
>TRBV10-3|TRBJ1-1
CAISDGWGFEAEAFF
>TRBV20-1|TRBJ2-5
CSASRRGSWVETQYF
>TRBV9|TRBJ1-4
CASSATGAGEKLFF
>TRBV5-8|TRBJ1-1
CASSWGTLNTEAFF
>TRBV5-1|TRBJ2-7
CASSLSWGPREQYF
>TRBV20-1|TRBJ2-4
CSATPGLAVGGDIQYF
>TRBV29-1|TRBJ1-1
CSVSQGRRTEAFF
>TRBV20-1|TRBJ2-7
CSAHGAGGPGQYF
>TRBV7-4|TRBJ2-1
CASSLSELAGLAFHNEQFF
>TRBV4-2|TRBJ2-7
CASSQEFSDEQYF
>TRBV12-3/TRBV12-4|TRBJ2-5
CASSLVAGGEETQYF
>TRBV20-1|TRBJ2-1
CSALHGRENEQFF
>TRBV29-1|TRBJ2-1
CSVVSGGEQFF
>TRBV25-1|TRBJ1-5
CASSGQVSNQPQHF
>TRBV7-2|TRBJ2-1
CASSLETGPNEQFF
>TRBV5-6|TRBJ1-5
CASSAGTGMISNQPQHF
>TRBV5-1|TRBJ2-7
CASSLRTELEQYF
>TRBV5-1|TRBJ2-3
CASSLTGTADRRDTQYF